This T cell receptor beta chain was recorded in a study of blood T cell repertoires in COVID-19 (dated by TCRdb to the early 2020s). About the investigation overall: The collaborator samples originated in the United States, Italy and Spain and spanned the acute and convalescent phases of COVID-19. The material from the prospective study consisted of cDNA or gDNA derived from T cells, B-cell-depleted T cells, or PBMCs. The dataset comprised deeply sampled blood TCRbeta repertoires from subjects exposed to, actively infected with, or recovered from COVID-19. The repertoires were released in a freely available public database meant as a resource for research on the immune response to SARS-CoV-2. The samples were drawn from the first 160 participants of the ongoing ImmuneRACE study and from 1,200 or so subjects provided by 6 global collaborators. A de-identified subject ID, COVID-19 status, age in years and sex were almost always included in the sample metadata. Where available, HLA class I and class II types were obtained from metadata supplied by the sample provider rather than from assay-based typing.

TCRbeta CDR3 regions were amplified from genomic DNA by means of the immunoSEQ Assay, a bias-controlled multiplex PCR. For the original study's pipeline: Nucleated cell counts per sample were estimated from amplification of reference gene primers within the assay. To quantify the absolute abundance of each unique TCRbeta CDR3 rearrangement, sequence reads were collapsed and filtered. Productive Simpson clonality was computed per sample as the square root of Simpson's diversity index over productive rearrangements. TCRdb took this table from immuneACCESS and kept in-frame rearrangements with V and J called. Such tables lack part of the clones; where checked against another copy, unresolved V genes explain under half of the gap, and the rest is unexplained. Clone size and the V and J calls come from that table; the DNA yielded D and trimming. The sample table shows just over 60,000 clones, and more than 65% are seen once. The top ten clonotypes cover approximately 20% of the sample.

Whole blood was collected in K2EDTA tubes by collaborating institutions according to the institutions' own protocols. For TCRbeta analysis, collaborators shipped samples as frozen whole blood, isolated PBMCs, or DNA extracted from either of those sample types. With respect to this clone: Its specific antigen is unknown. Qualities for individual bases were not recorded, and no much larger clone is one base off.

Summary of the overall study and its limitations: The amount of clinical and demographic metadata varied by source and participant and was provided uncurated.

Germline trimming amounts to 5 bases on V and 5 bases on J, with 6 as the count of junction bases outside the gene matches. The germline V gene supplies CDR1 SGHRS and CDR2 YFSETQ. Measured from the cysteine to the phenylalanine, the CDR3 is 14 residues long. Only CDR3 DNA remains: 42 bases, in frame from the first base. The TCR sequence derives from a woman of 80 years or more with active or convalescent COVID-19. The sequence joins TRBV5-1 to TRBJ2-2, with 7 junctional bases fitting TRBD2. Source material: peripheral blood. The CDR3 in this case is CASSSGTKTGELFF. The sequenced DNA: TGCGCCAGCAGTTCCGGGACTAAGACCGGGGAGCTGTTTTTT.